This T cell receptor beta chain was sequenced for a study of shared clonotypes between healthy human individuals (TCRdb year 2020). For context, the study as a whole: The cohort comprised two women and a few men aged 18 to 49 years. For each donor, CD4 naive and CD4 memory were each run on three plates, CD8 naive on two plates, and CD8 memory on one plate. Per donor, leukapheresis produced somewhere between about 0.85 and 9.5 billion PBMCs. Libraries were prepared and TCR repertoires were sequenced by different laboratories using diverse techniques, in order to increase sequencing depth and limit assay-specific biases. The study deeply sequenced blood TCR repertoires of five healthy adults to estimate repertoire size and the extent of clonotype sharing between individuals. What the authors observed across the whole study: Compared with non-shared clonotypes, clonotypes shared by all four sorted-subset donors had higher generation probabilities. Across a handful of donors, approximately 5% of naive CD4, 3% to 3.5% of naive CD8, about 2.3% of memory CD4, and approximately 0.4% of memory CD8 clonotypes were shared. The small number of donors limited the genetic and exposure-history diversity represented. Sampling was restricted to blood, and TCR repertoires in tissue are likely to differ from TCR repertoires in blood. Larger estimated clonotype richness was generally found for naive subsets than for memory subsets. Even with the large sequencing depth, rarefaction of the sorted-subset datasets indicated that sequencing was incomplete. Pairwise subsampling indicated that sequencing depth was expected to affect the degree of clonotype sharing among donors.

Comment on this clone: The antigen it binds to is not known. No base qualities exist here, and no much larger clone lies one base off it.

Using the deep immunoSEQ assay, TCR CDR3 regions were amplified from genomic DNA by multiplex PCR. For each cell subset, the extracted genomic DNA was distributed evenly across all wells of several immunoSEQ 96-well plates, and each plate served as one replicate. For sorted subsets, each replicate PCR was loaded with roughly 190 ng genomic DNA, equivalent to 30,000 or so T cell genomes. Purified libraries were measured with a Qubit 3.0 fluorometer, size-checked on a Bioanalyzer 2100, and measured again with the KAPA Library Quantification kit. Every immunoSEQ 96-well plate was sequenced on a separate single-read 150-cycle Illumina NextSeq 550 flow cell. For the original study's pipeline: The immunoSEQ output contained only junctional sequences without quality scores, so filtering could not match that applied to full-length reads. To assign V/J genes and CDR3, sequences were annotated against IMGT germline references using PyIR, a Python wrapper for IgBLAST v1.9. Any read was removed if the V/J assignment was weak (E-value above 1e-6), the CDR3 was missing, or the read contained stop codons, out-of-frame junctions, or ambiguous translated residues. A V3J clonotype was defined by an identical inferred V gene, J gene, and CDR3 amino acid sequence. The percentage overlap between two repertoires was calculated by dividing the number of shared unique clonotypes by the size of the smaller repertoire. RTK rarefaction, the Chao1 estimator, and Recon v2.1 estimates of unobserved clonotypes were used to assess repertoire richness. Generation probabilities for all TCRbeta clonotypes obtained by the gDNA method from several donors were computed using OLGA. TCRdb limited this immuneACCESS table to in-frame rearrangements with V and J called. A share of clones is missing; checked studies link under half to unresolved V genes, and the rest is unexplained. The V and J calls and clone size come from that table; D and trimming were worked out from the DNA. The sample profile shows about 2.3 million clones; more than 85% of them were found once. Of the sample, under 0.45% is held by the ten largest clones.

The germline V gene sets CDR1 to SGHRS and CDR2 to YFSETQ. Here V drops 4 bases and J drops 2 bases, and the junction holds 5 bases not matched to any gene. The CDR3, cysteine through phenylalanine, is 14 amino acids long. Only CDR3 DNA remains: 42 bases, in frame from the first base. The donors were healthy, HIV-negative adults who had no recently reported acute infections or vaccinations. Every donor was a Caucasian adult residing in Nashville, Tennessee, USA. CD4+ T cells were enriched by magnetic negative selection, after which naive cells were positively selected on CD45RA and the negative fraction was taken as the memory subset. Blood was obtained by leukapheresis, after which PBMCs were separated by Ficoll-Histopaque density gradient centrifugation and cryopreserved in liquid nitrogen vapor phase. Purity and quantity of every magnetically sorted T cell population were checked by analytical flow cytometry. From each sorted fraction, genomic DNA was isolated and quantified by UV absorbance on a Nanodrop 2000c.

The sequence links TRBV5-1 to TRBJ2-5, with 7 bases in between that match TRBD2. The sequence was obtained from a man aged 18 to 30 in good health. Some clones in this sample may be carry-over from other donors' samples. Sequencing was done on a sample of naive CD4+ T cells from PBMCs. The cell subset or site label on this specimen signifies: CD45RA+ positively selected. The CDR3 region: CASSDASGQETQYF. The DNA reads as follows: TGCGCCAGCAGCGACGCTAGCGGACAAGAGACCCAGTACTTC.